Given below is one T cell receptor (beta chain) in context. Its antigen is undetermined. These data come from a study of CD8 T cells in Susac syndrome. While CD8+ and CD4+ T cells were isolated negatively, TEMRA cells were enriched by FACS. Broader study findings: As acknowledged by the study, its TCR sequencing and HLA analysis included a relatively small number of individuals.

After extraction with the RNeasy kit, about 0.45 to 1 ug of the RNA was reverse transcribed using random hexamers. immunoSEQ multiplex PCR amplified TCR beta CDR3 across 54 Vbeta, 13 Jbeta. TCRdb independently ran MiXCR on the immunoSEQ multiplex PCR reads; one entry per CDR3 protein. The sample comprises about 210,000 distinct CDR3 sequences, around 95% of which are singletons, and approximately 0.08% rests with the top ten. Per germline, CDR1 SQVTM and CDR2 ANQGSEA. This CDR3 spans 14 amino acids. The germline V and J ends were trimmed by 4 bases and 2 bases, with 12 bases remaining between them. The V and J genes are TRBV29-1 and TRBJ2-4, with D perhaps given as TRBD1 or TRBD2 (5 bases each). Sequencing was done on a sample of CD4+ T cells from PBMCs. This receptor was obtained from a human donor with multiple sclerosis. The CDR3 sequence: CSVGDPGTKNIQYF. Written as DNA, the CDR3 is TGCAGCGTTGGGGACCCAGGGACCAAAAACATTCAGTACTTC.